The 27 T cell receptor beta chains below come from one sample, sequenced in a study of cytomegalovirus exposure and HLA in healthy donors. The PCR contained 60 Vbeta and 13 Jbeta primers. The method was immunoSEQ multiplex PCR; TCRdb's version includes in-frame clones alone and lacks a portion of them. The sample gives about 170,000 clones, 62% of which show up once; less than 3% is in the top ten. The source material was PBMCs. These receptors were collected from a man aged 40-55 years in good health and CMV-seronegative.

The chain carries TRBV19 and TRBJ1-5, with D unclear. The CDR3 is 16 residues long. Trimming stripped 9 bases from V and 0 bases from J, with 18 bases between. Per germline, CDR1 LNHDA and CDR2 SQIVND (reference sequence). CDR3 amino acids: CASNVNRRHSNQPQHF. The CDR3 bases are TGTGCCAGCAACGTAAATCGGCGACATAGCAATCAGCCCCAGCATTTT. Based on the CDR3 plus reference TRBV19 and TRBJ1-5, the full variable domain is DGGITQSPKYLFRKEGQNVTLSCEQNLNHDAMYWYRQDPGQGLRLIYYSQIVNDFQKGDIAEGYSVSREKKESFPLTVTSAQKNPTAFYLCASNVNRRHSNQPQHFGDGTRLSIL.

The chain uses TRBV6-6 and TRBJ1-6, with D uncertain. This CDR3 comprises 11 residues. Trimming took 3 bases from V and 12 from J, leaving 6 bases between them. Germline CDR1 reads MNHNY; CDR2 reads SVGAGI (reference sequence). The CDR3 DNA is TGTGCCAGCAGTTATGCAGAACCCCTCCACTTT. As protein: CASSYAEPLHF.

The chain recombines TRBV6-5 with TRBJ1-4; D uncertain. From germline, CDR1 is MNHEY and CDR2 SVGAGI. Trimming pared 6 bases from V and 8 bases from J, leaving 16 bases between. The CDR3 covers 14 residues. The chain's CDR3 is CASRPPGLQEKLFF. The CDR3 bases are TGTGCCAGCAGACCCCCCGGGTTGCAGGAAAAACTGTTTTTT.

This clone occurred a few times. The V gene is TRBV6-6, the J gene TRBJ2-3; unclear D gene. V was shortened by 7 bases and J by 0 bases, with 17 bases between the two germline ends. Per the germline V gene, CDR1 is MNHNY and CDR2 is SVGAGI (reference sequence). CDR3 length: 16 residues. DNA for the CDR3: TGTGCCAGCACCCGAAGCCCCCCAACTAGCACAGATACGCAGTATTTT. It translates to CASTRSPPTSTDTQYF.

The genes are TRBV7-2 and TRBJ2-2; TRBD1 agrees at 10 bases. J gave up 5 bases and V 5 bases, and 8 bases lay outside the gene matches. This CDR3 is 16 amino acids long. Germline assignment: CDR1 SGHTA and CDR2 FQGNSA. DNA for the CDR3: TGTGCCAGCAGCAGAAGGACAGGGGGAAGAACCGGGGAGCTGTTTTTT. Protein: CASSRRTGGRTGELFF.

V usage is TRBV2 and J usage is TRBJ2-7, with 7 bases fitting TRBD2. The CDR3 covers 13 residues. V trimming: 10 bases; J trimming: 2 bases; junction bases outside the gene matches: 8. Germline V gene sequence: CDR1 SNHLY, CDR2 FYNNEI. The DNA for the CDR3 is TGTGCCACAACCGGGACTATTCCCTACGAGCAGTACTTC. It translates to CATTGTIPYEQYF.

V gene TRBV7-6 combines with J gene TRBJ2-5; D is possibly TRBD2 (5 bases). The CDR3 runs to 13 residues. CDR1 and CDR2 (germline): SGHVS, FNYEAQ. V gave up 2 bases and J gave up 5 bases, with 9 bases separating them. The CDR3 loop is CASSLTGLETQYF. In nucleotides, the CDR3 is TGTGCCAGCAGCTTAACGGGGTTGGAGACCCAGTACTTC.

This clone was counted a few times. The chain recombines TRBV2 with TRBJ1-6; 10 bases fit TRBD1. Germline loops: CDR1 SNHLY, CDR2 FYNNEI. Losses at the gene ends were 5 bases for V and 5 bases for J; bases not matched to a gene: 3. The length of the CDR3 is 15 residues. The CDR3 region has the DNA TGTGCCAGCAGTCCCGGGACAGGGGATAATTCACCCCTCCACTTT. It codes for CASSPGTGDNSPLHF.

The chain recombines TRBV9 with TRBJ1-6; a possible D gene is TRBD1 (5 bases). Germline CDR1 reads SGDLS; CDR2 reads YYNGEE. Trimming left V 0 bases short and J 10 bases short, with 11 bases between. This CDR3 has 14 amino acids. The CDR3 DNA sequence: TGTGCCAGCAGCGTAGAGCAGGGACTATCACCCCTCCACTTT. Protein: CASSVEQGLSPLHF.

The chain joins TRBV5-1 to TRBJ1-4; a weak D match, TRBD1 (5 bases). Germline V gene sequence: CDR1 SGHRS, CDR2 YFSETQ. Trimming took off 0 bases at V and 10 bases at J, with 19 bases between the two ends. This CDR3 has 16 amino acids. Here the CDR3 DNA reads TGCGCCAGCAGCTTGGCCATCGGTCAGGGTAGGGCAAAACTGTTTTTT. The encoded protein is CASSLAIGQGRAKLFF. Variable domain in full (rest from reference TRBV5-1 and TRBJ1-4): KAGVTQTPRYLIKTRGQQVTLSCSPISGHRSVSWYQQTPGQGLQFLFEYFSETQRNKGNFPGRFSGRQFSNSRSEMNVSTLELGDSALYLCASSLAIGQGRAKLFFGSGTQLSVL.

The gene calls are TRBV29-1 and TRBJ1-3, with unresolved D. The length of the CDR3 is 13 residues. V dropped 3 bases and J dropped 0 bases, with 6 bases sitting between them. The germline CDR1 and CDR2 sequences are SQVTM and ANQGSEA. CDR3 sequence (DNA): TGCAGCGTTGAGGTCAGCTCTGGAAACACCATATATTTT. This codes for CSVEVSSGNTIYF.

V gene TRBV19 combines with J gene TRBJ2-7, with D possibly being TRBD1 (6 bases). The CDR3 covers 13 residues. The ends were cut back, 5 bases at V and 6 bases at J, with 14 bases in the middle. CDR1 and CDR2 from the germline V gene are LNHDA and SQIVND (reference sequence). The CDR3 is CASSELQGREQYF. In DNA form, the CDR3 reads TGTGCCAGTAGTGAACTACAGGGTCGCGAGCAGTACTTC.

V and J are TRBV2 and TRBJ2-5; D unclear. V lost 3 bases and J lost 4, with 12 bases in between. The CDR3 has 14 amino acids. Germline CDR1 SNHLY, CDR2 FYNNEI. For the CDR3, the DNA is TGTGCCAGCAGTGATTCCCTAGGAGCAGAGACCCAGTACTTC. Its protein is CASSDSLGAETQYF. The variable domain in full, with the rest retrieved from reference TRBV2 and TRBJ2-5, is EPEVTQTPSHQVTQMGQEVILRCVPISNHLYFYWYRQILGQKVEFLVSFYNNEISEKSEIFDDQFSVERPDGSNFTLKIRSTKLEDSAMYFCASSDSLGAETQYFGPGTRLLVL.

This chain joins TRBV30 and TRBJ1-5, with TRBD1 matching 9 bases. Germline-derived CDR1 and CDR2 are GTSNPN and SVGIG (reference sequence). Germline trimming cut 5 bases from V and 6 bases from J; bases unmatched to any gene: 8. The CDR3 is 14 amino acids. The chain's CDR3 is CAWGNTGGGQPQHF. The CDR3 bases are TGTGCCTGGGGGAACACAGGGGGCGGTCAGCCCCAGCATTTT.

This clone has just a few counts. The chain carries TRBV7-9 and TRBJ2-7; a possible D gene is TRBD2 (5 bases). V lost 5 bases to trimming and J lost 6 bases, with 17 bases between them. This CDR3 contains 14 residues. Germline V lookup: CDR1 SEHNR, CDR2 FQNEAQ (reference sequence). The CDR3 DNA reads as TGTGCCAGCAGCCGGACGGGAACTAGGAGCGAGCAGTACTTC. This sequence encodes CASSRTGTRSEQYF.

The genes are TRBV28 and TRBJ2-7, with 9 bases matching TRBD2. The CDR3 consists of 16 residues. Germline assignment: CDR1 MDHEN and CDR2 SYDVKM. V shed 5 bases, J shed 2 bases, and the junction held 10 bases outside the gene matches. This CDR3 reads CASSGRSGGPPYEQYF. In nucleotides, the CDR3 is TGTGCCAGCAGTGGGCGGAGCGGGGGGCCCCCCTACGAGCAGTACTTC.

This clone was recorded many times. This chain links TRBV19 with TRBJ2-1, with a weak D call TRBD2 (5 bases). Per the germline V gene, CDR1 is LNHDA and CDR2 is SQIVND (reference sequence). The CDR3 has 15 amino acids. V was trimmed by 5 bases and J by 2 bases, leaving 13 bases between them. For the CDR3, the DNA is TGTGCCAGTAGTGGATTAGCGAGGGCCTACAATGAGCAGTTCTTC. It encodes CASSGLARAYNEQFF. Combining the CDR3 with reference TRBV19 and TRBJ2-1 gives the whole variable domain DGGITQSPKYLFRKEGQNVTLSCEQNLNHDAMYWYRQDPGQGLRLIYYSQIVNDFQKGDIAEGYSVSREKKESFPLTVTSAQKNPTAFYLCASSGLARAYNEQFFGPGTRLTVL.

V is TRBV5-4 and J is TRBJ2-2; 10 bases are a match to TRBD1. The CDR3 extends over 14 amino acids. CDR1 is SGHNT, CDR2 YYREEE, per germline (reference sequence). The junction had 5 bases not matched to a gene; V was cut back by 6 bases and J by 6 bases. CDR3 loop: CASTGTGVAGELFF. CDR3 nucleotides: TGTGCCAGCACCGGGACAGGGGTCGCCGGGGAGCTGTTTTTT.

The chain carries TRBV2 and TRBJ1-4; 8 bases match TRBD1. Germline V CDR1 and CDR2: SNHLY, FYNNEI. This CDR3 has 15 amino acids. The J segment lost 8 bases and the V segment lost 3 bases, leaving 8 bases of the junction unmatched. The CDR3 protein is CASSDAGQGREKLFF. As DNA, the CDR3 is TGTGCCAGCAGTGACGCTGGACAGGGAAGGGAAAAACTGTTTTTT.

A note on this clone: At one end the junction does not follow the germline gene, possibly because of a read error. The chain couples TRBV7-9 to TRBJ2-5; 7 bases map to TRBD1. The CDR3 consists of 16 residues. Germline CDR1 and CDR2: SEHNR and FQNEAQ (reference sequence). The CDR3 loop reads CSSSRIDRAREETQYF. The DNA for the CDR3 is TGTTCCAGCAGCCGTATAGACAGGGCGAGAGAGGAGACCCAGTACTTC.

This clone was counted only a few times. The chain carries TRBV5-6 and TRBJ2-2, with a possible D match to TRBD1 (6 bases). CDR3 length: 15 amino acids. Germline-derived CDR1 and CDR2 are SGHDT and YYEEEE. V shed 7 bases and J shed 1 base, with 14 bases lying between them. CDR3 in amino acids: CASLRAGENTGELFF. CDR3 coding DNA: TGTGCCAGCTTGCGAGCAGGGGAGAACACCGGGGAGCTGTTTTTT.

The V call is TRBV28, the J call TRBJ2-7; maybe TRBD2 (7 bases). Trimming removed 3 bases from V and 4 bases from J, with 16 bases in between. CDR3 length: 15 amino acids. Germline lookup yields CDR1 MDHEN and CDR2 SYDVKM. The CDR3 is CASSLVAGAHYEQYF. The CDR3 bases are TGTGCCAGCAGTTTGGTTGCGGGGGCCCATTACGAGCAGTACTTC.

The V and J genes are TRBV5-1 and TRBJ1-5; perhaps TRBD1 as D (5 bases). This CDR3 contains 15 residues. Germline V gene data show CDR1 as SGHRS and CDR2 as YFSETQ. Trimming shortened V by 0 bases and J by 1 base, and 8 bases separated the two germline ends. CDR3 DNA sequence: TGCGCCAGCAGCTTGGCCGCAGGGAGCAATCAGCCCCAGCATTTT. It yields the protein CASSLAAGSNQPQHF.

V is TRBV6-5 and J is TRBJ2-2, with D possibly TRBD2 on 5 matching bases. The CDR3 covers 14 residues. The V and J ends lost 7 bases and 2 bases respectively, with 11 bases between them. The germline gives CDR1 MNHEY, CDR2 SVGAGI. As DNA, the CDR3 is TGTGCCAGCACGGAGGTGGCCAACACCGGGGAGCTGTTTTTT. As protein: CASTEVANTGELFF.

The chain links TRBV28 to TRBJ2-3, with 10 bases fitting TRBD2. The germline V gene has CDR1 MDHEN and CDR2 SYDVKM. This CDR3 is 15 amino acids long. The V gene end was trimmed by 6 bases and the J gene end by 1 base; junction bases not matched to a gene: 4. The CDR3 protein is CASSRAGGGTDTQYF. The CDR3 DNA follows: TGTGCCAGCAGCAGAGCGGGGGGGGGCACAGATACGCAGTATTTT.

The chain carries TRBV11-2 and TRBJ1-1, with 8 bases fitting TRBD1. CDR1 is SGHAT, CDR2 FQNNGV, per germline. The junction had 4 bases not matched to a gene; V was cut back by 0 bases and J by 1 base. CDR3 length: 16 residues. The DNA of the CDR3 is TGTGCCAGCAGCTTAGATCGCGGGACAGGGAACACTGAAGCTTTCTTT. Residues: CASSLDRGTGNTEAFF. The complete variable domain, with remaining parts taken from reference TRBV11-2 and TRBJ1-1, reads EAGVAQSPRYKIIEKRQSVAFWCNPISGHATLYWYQQILGQGPKLLIQFQNNGVVDDSQLPKDRFSAERLKGVDSTLKIQPAKLEDSAVYLCASSLDRGTGNTEAFFGQGTRLTVV.

This chain links TRBV2 with TRBJ1-4, with no clear D. V was clipped by 5 bases and J by 7 bases, with 5 bases between them. Germline V gives CDR1 SNHLY, CDR2 FYNNEI. CDR3 size: 11 residues. CDR3 protein: CASSRGEKLFF. DNA of the CDR3: TGTGCCAGCAGTCGGGGTGAAAAACTGTTTTTT.